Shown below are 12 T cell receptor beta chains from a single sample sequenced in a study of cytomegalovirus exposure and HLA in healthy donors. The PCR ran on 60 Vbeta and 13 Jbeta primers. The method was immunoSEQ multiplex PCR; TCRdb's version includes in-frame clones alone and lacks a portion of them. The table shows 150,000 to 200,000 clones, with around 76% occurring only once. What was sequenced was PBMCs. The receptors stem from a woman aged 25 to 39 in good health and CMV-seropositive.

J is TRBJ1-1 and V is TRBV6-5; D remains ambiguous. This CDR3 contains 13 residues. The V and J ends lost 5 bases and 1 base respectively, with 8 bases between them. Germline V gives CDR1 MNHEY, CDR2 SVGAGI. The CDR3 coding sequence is TGTGCCAGCAGTGCCCCGGGGAACACTGAAGCTTTCTTT. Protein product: CASSAPGNTEAFF.

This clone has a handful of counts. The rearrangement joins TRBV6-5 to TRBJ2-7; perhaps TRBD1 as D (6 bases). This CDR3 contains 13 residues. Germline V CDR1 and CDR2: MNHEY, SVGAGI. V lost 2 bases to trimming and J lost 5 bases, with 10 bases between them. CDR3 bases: TGTGCCAGCAGTTACCGGACAGAGAACGAGCAGTACTTC. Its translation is CASSYRTENEQYF.

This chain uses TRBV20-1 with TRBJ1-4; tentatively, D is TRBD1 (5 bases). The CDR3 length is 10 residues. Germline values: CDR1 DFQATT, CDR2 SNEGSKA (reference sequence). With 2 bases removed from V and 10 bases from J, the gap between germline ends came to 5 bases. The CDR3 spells CSARQGKLFF. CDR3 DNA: TGCAGTGCTAGACAGGGAAAACTGTTTTTT.

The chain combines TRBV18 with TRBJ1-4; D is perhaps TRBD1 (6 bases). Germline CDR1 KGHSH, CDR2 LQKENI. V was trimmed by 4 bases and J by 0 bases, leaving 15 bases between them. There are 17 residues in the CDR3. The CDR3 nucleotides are TGTGCCAGCTCACGTAACCGGGACACATCAACTAATGAAAAACTGTTTTTT. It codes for CASSRNRDTSTNEKLFF.

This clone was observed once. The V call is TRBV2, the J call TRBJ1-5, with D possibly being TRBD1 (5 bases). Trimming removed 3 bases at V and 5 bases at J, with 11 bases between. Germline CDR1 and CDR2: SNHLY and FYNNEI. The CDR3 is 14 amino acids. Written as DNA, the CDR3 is TGTGCCAGCAGTGAGGGGCATCAGGATCAGCCCCAGCATTTT. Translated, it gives CASSEGHQDQPQHF.

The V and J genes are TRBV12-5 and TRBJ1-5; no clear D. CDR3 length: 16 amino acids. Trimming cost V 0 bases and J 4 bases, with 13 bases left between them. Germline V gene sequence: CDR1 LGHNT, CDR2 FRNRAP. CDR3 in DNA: TGTGCTAGTGGTTTGGTACTTAGGCAGGCGAATCAGCCCCAGCATTTT. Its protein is CASGLVLRQANQPQHF.

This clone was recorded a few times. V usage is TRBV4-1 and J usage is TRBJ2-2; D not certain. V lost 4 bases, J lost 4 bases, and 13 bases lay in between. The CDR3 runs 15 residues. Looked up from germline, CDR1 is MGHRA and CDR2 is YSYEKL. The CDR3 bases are TGCGCCAGCAGCCCGAAGGAACAGATCACCGGGGAGCTGTTTTTT. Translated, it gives CASSPKEQITGELFF.

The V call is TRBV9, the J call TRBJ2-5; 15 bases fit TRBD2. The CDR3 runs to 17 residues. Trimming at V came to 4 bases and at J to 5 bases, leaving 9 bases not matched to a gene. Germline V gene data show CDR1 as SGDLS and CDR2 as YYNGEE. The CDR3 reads CASSTIPGTSGGETQYF. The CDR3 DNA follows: TGTGCCAGCAGCACCATTCCCGGGACTAGCGGGGGGGAGACCCAGTACTTC.

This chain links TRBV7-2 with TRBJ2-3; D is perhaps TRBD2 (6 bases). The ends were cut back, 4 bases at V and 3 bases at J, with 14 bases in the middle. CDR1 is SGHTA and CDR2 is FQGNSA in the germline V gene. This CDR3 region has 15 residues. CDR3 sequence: CASSSRLTRTDTQYF. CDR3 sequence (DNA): TGTGCCAGCAGCTCCCGCCTGACTAGAACAGATACGCAGTATTTT.

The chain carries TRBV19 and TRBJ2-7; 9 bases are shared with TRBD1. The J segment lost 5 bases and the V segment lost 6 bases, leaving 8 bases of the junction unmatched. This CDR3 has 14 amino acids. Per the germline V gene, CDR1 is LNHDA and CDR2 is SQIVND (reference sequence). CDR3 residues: CASSRMDRGHEQYF. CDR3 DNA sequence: TGTGCCAGTAGCAGAATGGACAGGGGCCACGAGCAGTACTTC.

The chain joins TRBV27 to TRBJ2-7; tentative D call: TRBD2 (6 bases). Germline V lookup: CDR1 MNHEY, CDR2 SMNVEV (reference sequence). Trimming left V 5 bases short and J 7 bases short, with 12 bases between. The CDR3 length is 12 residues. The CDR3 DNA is TGTGCCAGCAGTCGCCCTCGGGGGGAGCAGTACTTC. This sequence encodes CASSRPRGEQYF.

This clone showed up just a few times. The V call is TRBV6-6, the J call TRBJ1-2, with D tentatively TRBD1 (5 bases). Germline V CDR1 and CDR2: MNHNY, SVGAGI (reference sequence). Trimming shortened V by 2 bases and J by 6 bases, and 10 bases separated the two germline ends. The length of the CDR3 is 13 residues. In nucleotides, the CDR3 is TGTGCCAGCAGTTACATAGACAGTAATGGCTACACCTTC. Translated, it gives CASSYIDSNGYTF.